This TCR beta chain came from a study of molecular identifiers for immune sequencing clone quantification. This CDR3 has 15 amino acids. After removal of 5 bases from V and 7 bases from J, the junction contained 7 bases not matched to a gene. Germline assignment: CDR1 MDHEN and CDR2 SYDVKM. In this sample, this clonotype turned up many times. Listed TCR primers and previously described methods were used for bulk TCR libraries. TCRdb passed the PCR reads through MiXCR, listing each CDR3 protein once. Of around 100,000 distinct CDR3 sequences listed, under 40% were seen once; the top ten hold about 4.2%.

Source material: naive CD8+ T cells from blood, with Jurkat cell RNA spiked in. Noted subset: FACS-sorted CD8+CD4-CCR7+CD45RA+ naive T cells. The TCR was taken from a human donor in good health. Some libraries in this study had Jurkat cell RNA spiked in. The chain couples TRBV28 to TRBJ2-2; 10 nucleotides agree with TRBD1. The CDR3 loop reads CASSLRDRGGGELFF. The CDR3 DNA follows: TGTGCCAGCAGTCTCCGGGACAGGGGTGGCGGGGAGCTGTTTTTT.